This TCR beta chain was found in a study of CXCR3-negative and CXCR3-positive naive CD8 T cells. Points from the study as a whole: Hydrophobicity was higher for TRB CDR3s found in CXCR3-positive naive cells than in CXCR3-negative naive cells.

The CDR3 contains 16 residues. The germline gives CDR1 LGHNA, CDR2 YSLEER. As regards this clonotype: Its antigen is unidentified.

With UMI labels, 5' RACE was used to prepare the TRB cDNA libraries. Reprocessing the 5' RACE reads, TCRdb reports a single entry for every CDR3 protein and omits DNA. The sample's table shows under 85,000 distinct CDR3 sequences. V is TRBV4-3 and J is TRBJ2-1; no DNA is available, so the TRBD2 call from TCRdb remains unchecked. Sequenced material: naive CXCR3- CD8+ T cells from blood. As to subset: CD45RO-CCR7+CD27+CD95- naive CD8+ T cells lacking CXCR3 (TNR3-). The clonotype comes from a human donor in good health. Some clones in this sample may be carry-over from other donors' samples. The CDR3 region is CASSLMLAGGPPEQFF.